One T cell receptor (beta chain) is described in this entry. What it binds is not known. This sample stems from a study of Ad26.COV2.S vaccination and SARS-CoV-2 variants. Overall study: Participants got Ad26.COV2.S intramuscularly, once or twice 56 days apart.

The treatment is: about 20 received Ad26.COV2.S at low or high dose, single or two shots; several received placebo; per-sample allocation not given. All samples were drawn on day 63, counting from the first vaccine or placebo injection. This adult donor, from Boston, was 18-55 years old. Study-level results: Analyses of TCR breadth and depth may have underestimated total T cell responses. Participants given vaccine showed non-spike TCR breadth similar to that of placebo recipients.

The CDR3 contains 14 residues. Germline CDR1 MDHEN, CDR2 SYDVKM. Trimming cost V 3 bases and J 7 bases, with 15 bases left between them. Generated by immunoSEQ multiplex PCR, the TCRdb table keeps only in-frame clones and is missing some. The repertoire consists of about 420,000 clones, with roughly 88% occurring once and the leading ten covering approximately 4%. This clonotype originated in a person aged 18-65 years who received the Ad26.COV2.S COVID-19 vaccine or a placebo. The material sequenced was peripheral blood, taken in a trial of Ad26.COV2.S vaccine versus placebo. V gene TRBV28 combines with J gene TRBJ1-2; a weak D match, TRBD1 (6 bases). For the CDR3, the DNA is TGTGCCAGCAGTTTGACAGGAGAAGGATTTGGCTACACCTTC. Translation: CASSLTGEGFGYTF.